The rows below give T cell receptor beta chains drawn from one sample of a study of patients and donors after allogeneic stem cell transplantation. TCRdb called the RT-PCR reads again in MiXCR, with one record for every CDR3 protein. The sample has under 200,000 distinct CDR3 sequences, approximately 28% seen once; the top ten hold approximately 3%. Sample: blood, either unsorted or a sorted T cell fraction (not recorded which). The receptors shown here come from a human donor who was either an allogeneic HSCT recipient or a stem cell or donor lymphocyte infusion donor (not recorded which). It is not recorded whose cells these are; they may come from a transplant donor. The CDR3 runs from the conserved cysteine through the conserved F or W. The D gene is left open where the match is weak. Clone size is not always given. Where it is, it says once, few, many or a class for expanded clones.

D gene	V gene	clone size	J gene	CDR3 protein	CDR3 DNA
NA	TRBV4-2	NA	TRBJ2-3	CASSQANPPPGRGTDTQYF	TGTGCCAGCAGCCAGGCTAACCCCCCGCCGGGACGGGGCACAGATACGCAGTATTTT
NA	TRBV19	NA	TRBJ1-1	CASTMVPNTEAFF	TGTGCCAGTACCATGGTCCCTAACACTGAAGCTTTCTTT
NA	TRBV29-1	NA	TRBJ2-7	CSGQSGSRDEQYF	TGCAGCGGCCAAAGCGGTTCTAGGGACGAGCAGTACTTC
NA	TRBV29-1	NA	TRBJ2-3	CSVVGGAITDTQYF	TGCAGCGTTGTTGGAGGGGCTATCACAGATACGCAGTATTTT
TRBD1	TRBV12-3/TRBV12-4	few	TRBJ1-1	CASRTTGTLLTEAFF	TGTGCCAGCAGGACGACAGGGACCCTCCTCACTGAAGCTTTCTTT
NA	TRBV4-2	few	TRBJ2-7	CASSQVSGLRDEQYF	TGTGCCAGCAGCCAAGTCAGTGGCCTCAGAGACGAGCAGTACTTC
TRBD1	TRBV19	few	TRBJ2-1	CASSLQGEANNEQFF	TGTGCCAGTAGTTTACAGGGGGAAGCTAACAATGAGCAGTTCTTC
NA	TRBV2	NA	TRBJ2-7	CASDQGGGLIEQYF	TGTGCCAGCGACCAGGGGGGAGGGCTGATCGAGCAGTACTTC
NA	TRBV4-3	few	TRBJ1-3	CASSQEGGKGQYGNTIYF	TGCGCCAGCAGCCAAGAGGGCGGAAAGGGGCAATATGGAAACACCATATATTTT
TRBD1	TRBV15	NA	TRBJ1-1	CATSRGQGAAFF	TGTGCCACCAGCAGGGGACAGGGGGCGGCTTTCTTT
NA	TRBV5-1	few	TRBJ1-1	CASSLNWDPPVMNTEAFF	TGCGCCAGCAGCTTGAATTGGGACCCCCCTGTCATGAACACTGAAGCTTTCTTT
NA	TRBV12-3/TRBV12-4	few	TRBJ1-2	CASSILLGNYGYTF	TGTGCCAGCAGCATATTGCTGGGAAACTATGGCTACACCTTC
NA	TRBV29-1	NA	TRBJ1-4	CSVPIRVNNEKLFF	TGCAGCGTGCCCATCAGGGTCAATAATGAAAAACTGTTTTTT
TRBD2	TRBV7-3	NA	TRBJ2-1	CASSLLAEPYNEQFF	TGTGCCAGCAGCTTGCTAGCGGAGCCCTACAATGAGCAGTTCTTC
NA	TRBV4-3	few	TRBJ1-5	CASSQAYRGWGNQPQHF	TGCGCCAGCAGCCAAGCCTATAGGGGATGGGGCAATCAGCCCCAGCATTTT
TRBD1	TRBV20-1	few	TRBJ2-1	CSASAPPHRGRHNEQFF	TGCAGTGCTAGTGCCCCGCCCCACAGGGGGCGGCACAATGAGCAGTTCTTC
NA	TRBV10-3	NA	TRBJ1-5	CAISEDGGRFTQPQHF	TGTGCCATCTCAGAGGACGGAGGAAGGTTTACTCAGCCCCAGCATTTT
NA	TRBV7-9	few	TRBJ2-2	CASSLRLGFQAPNTGELFF	TGTGCCAGCAGCTTACGGCTTGGTTTTCAGGCTCCGAACACCGGGGAGCTGTTTTTT
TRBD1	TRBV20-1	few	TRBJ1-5	CSARTQGNQPQHF	TGCAGTGCTAGGACACAGGGGAATCAGCCCCAGCATTTT
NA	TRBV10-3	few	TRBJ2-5	CAIRGLETQYF	TGTGCCATCAGAGGGCTTGAGACCCAGTACTTC
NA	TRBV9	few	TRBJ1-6	CASSVGDHYSPLHF	TGTGCCAGCAGCGTAGGAGATCATTATTCACCCCTCCACTTT
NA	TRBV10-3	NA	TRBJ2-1	CAISETRGPYNEQFF	TGTGCCATCAGTGAGACTAGAGGGCCTTACAATGAGCAGTTCTTC
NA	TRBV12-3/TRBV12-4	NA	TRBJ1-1	CASGTNTEAFF	TGTGCCTCCGGGACGAACACTGAAGCTTTCTTT
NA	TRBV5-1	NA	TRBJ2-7	CASSLDGSEAYYEQYF	TGCGCCAGCAGCTTGGACGGCAGCGAAGCTTACTACGAGCAGTACTTC
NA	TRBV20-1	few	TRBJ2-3	CSARVLPGLIPADTQYF	TGCAGTGCTAGAGTGTTACCGGGACTTATCCCCGCAGATACGCAGTATTTT
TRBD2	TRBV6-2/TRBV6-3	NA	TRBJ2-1	CASSYSSGTNYNEQFF	TGTGCCAGCAGTTACTCGTCCGGGACTAACTACAATGAGCAGTTCTTC
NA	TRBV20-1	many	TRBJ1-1	CSARDLDRGNTEAFF	TGCAGTGCTAGAGATCTGGACCGTGGGAACACTGAAGCTTTCTTT
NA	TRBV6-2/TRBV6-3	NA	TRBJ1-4	CASSYSNSEKLFF	TGTGCCAGCAGTTACTCGAACTCTGAAAAACTGTTTTTT
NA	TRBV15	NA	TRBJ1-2	CATSRGGVGYGYTF	TGTGCCACCAGCAGAGGAGGGGTCGGCTATGGCTACACCTTC
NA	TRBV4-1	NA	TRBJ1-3	CASSPETGNTIYF	TGCGCCAGCAGCCCAGAAACCGGAAACACCATATATTTT
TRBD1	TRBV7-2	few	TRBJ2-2	CASRFKTGDTGELFF	TGTGCCAGCAGATTTAAGACAGGGGACACCGGGGAGCTGTTTTTT
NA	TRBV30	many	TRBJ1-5	CAWSGGGPEPQHF	TGTGCCTGGAGTGGAGGGGGGCCAGAGCCCCAGCATTTT
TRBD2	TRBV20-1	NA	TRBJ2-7	CSAPGLGTYEQYF	TGCAGTGCTCCGGGACTAGGGACCTACGAGCAGTACTTC
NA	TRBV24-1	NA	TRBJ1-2	CATSDRRTAANYGYTF	TGTGCCACCAGCGACAGGAGGACAGCCGCTAACTATGGCTACACCTTC
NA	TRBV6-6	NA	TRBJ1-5	CASSYSTGLGNQPQHF	TGTGCCAGCAGTTACTCAACAGGGCTGGGGAATCAGCCCCAGCATTTT
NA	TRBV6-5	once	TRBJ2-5	CASSYSSQLETQYF	TGTGCCAGCAGTTACTCCAGCCAACTAGAGACCCAGTACTTC
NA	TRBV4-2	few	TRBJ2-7	CASSQGAPGSYEQYF	TGTGCCAGCAGCCAAGGGGCTCCAGGGTCCTACGAGCAGTACTTC
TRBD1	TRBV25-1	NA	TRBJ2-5	CASRPWMDRGRETQYF	TGTGCCAGCAGGCCGTGGATGGACAGGGGAAGGGAGACCCAGTACTTC
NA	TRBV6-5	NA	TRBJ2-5	CASSYAEDSGQETQYF	TGTGCCAGCAGTTACGCGGAGGACAGTGGTCAAGAGACCCAGTACTTC
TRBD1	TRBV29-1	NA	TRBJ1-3	CSVGKRDRGNTIYF	TGCAGCGTTGGAAAACGGGACAGAGGAAACACCATATATTTT
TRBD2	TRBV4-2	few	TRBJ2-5	CASSQGGTSGSVETQYF	TGTGCCAGCAGCCAAGGAGGGACTAGCGGGAGTGTGGAGACCCAGTACTTC
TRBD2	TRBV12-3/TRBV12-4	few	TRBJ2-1	CASSRLTSGSLDEQFF	TGTGCCAGCAGTCGTCTTACTAGCGGGAGTCTAGATGAGCAGTTCTTC
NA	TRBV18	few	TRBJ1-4	CASSPGAVDEKLFF	TGTGCCAGCTCCCCCGGGGCCGTCGATGAAAAACTGTTTTTT
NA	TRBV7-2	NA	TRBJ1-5	CASSLRGSGNQPQHF	TGTGCCAGCAGCTTACGGGGGTCTGGCAATCAGCCCCAGCATTTT
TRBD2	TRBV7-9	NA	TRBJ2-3	CASSFRLAISTDTQYF	TGTGCCAGCAGCTTCCGACTAGCGATAAGCACAGATACGCAGTATTTT
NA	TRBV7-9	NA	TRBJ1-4	CASKPPETATNEKLFF	TGTGCCAGCAAACCGCCTGAAACTGCAACTAATGAAAAACTGTTTTTT
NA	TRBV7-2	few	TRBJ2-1	CASSLDPRPRNEQFF	TGTGCCAGCAGCTTAGACCCCCGGCCGAGAAATGAGCAGTTCTTC
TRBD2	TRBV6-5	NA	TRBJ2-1	CASSLAGYYYNEQFF	TGTGCCAGCAGTCTAGCGGGATATTACTACAATGAGCAGTTCTTC
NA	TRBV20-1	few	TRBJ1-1	CSASQGTPEAFF	TGCAGTGCGTCGCAGGGAACCCCTGAAGCTTTCTTT
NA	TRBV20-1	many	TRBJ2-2	CSARSGTLNTGELFF	TGCAGTGCTAGATCCGGGACTTTGAACACCGGGGAGCTGTTTTTT
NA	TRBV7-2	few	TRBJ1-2	CASSLVSYGYTF	TGTGCCAGCAGCTTAGTGTCCTATGGCTACACCTTC